This T cell receptor (beta chain) was identified in a study of tumor-infiltrating lymphocytes in localized non-small cell lung cancer. V was clipped by 5 bases and J by 4 bases, with 12 bases between them. Germline assignment: CDR1 SEHNR and CDR2 FQNEAQ (reference sequence). CDR3 length: 15 amino acids. This clone was picked up one time. Profiled with immunoSEQ multiplex PCR; TCRdb holds only in-frame clones, not every one. Of 10,000 or so clones listed, 60% to 80% are singletons. This clonotype was obtained from a human donor with non-small cell lung cancer. Material for sequencing was lung tumor tissue. The J gene is TRBJ1-6, the V gene TRBV7-9, with D perhaps matching TRBD1 (6 bases). The CDR3 loop is CASSPSGQYNSPLHF. In DNA form, the CDR3 reads TGTGCCAGCAGCCCCTCGGGACAATATAATTCACCCCTCCACTTT.